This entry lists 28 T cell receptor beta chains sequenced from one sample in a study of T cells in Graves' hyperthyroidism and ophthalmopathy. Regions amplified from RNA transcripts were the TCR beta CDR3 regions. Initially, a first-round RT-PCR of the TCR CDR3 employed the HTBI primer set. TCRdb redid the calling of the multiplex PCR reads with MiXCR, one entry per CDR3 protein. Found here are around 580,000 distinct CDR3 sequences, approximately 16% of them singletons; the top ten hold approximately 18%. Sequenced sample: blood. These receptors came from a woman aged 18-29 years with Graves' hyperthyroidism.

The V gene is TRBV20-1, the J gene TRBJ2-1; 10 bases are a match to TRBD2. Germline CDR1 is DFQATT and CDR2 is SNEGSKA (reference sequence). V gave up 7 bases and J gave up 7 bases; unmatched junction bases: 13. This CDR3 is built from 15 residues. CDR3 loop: CSVETATSGRNEQFF. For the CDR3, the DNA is TGCAGTGTTGAGACGGCGACTAGCGGGCGAAATGAGCAGTTCTTC.

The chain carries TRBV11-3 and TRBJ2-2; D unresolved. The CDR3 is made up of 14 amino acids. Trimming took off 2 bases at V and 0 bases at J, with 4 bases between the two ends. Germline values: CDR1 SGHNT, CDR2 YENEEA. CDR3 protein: CASSLLTNTGELFF. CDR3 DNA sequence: TGTGCCAGCAGCTTACTTACGAACACCGGGGAGCTGTTTTTT.

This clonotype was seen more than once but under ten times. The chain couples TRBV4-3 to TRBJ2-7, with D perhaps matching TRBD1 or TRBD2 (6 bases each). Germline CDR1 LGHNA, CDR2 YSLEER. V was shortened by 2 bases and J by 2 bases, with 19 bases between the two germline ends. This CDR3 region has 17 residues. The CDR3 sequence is CASSQQTKGGGTYEQYF. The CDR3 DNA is TGCGCCAGCAGCCAACAGACCAAGGGGGGAGGCACCTACGAGCAGTACTTC.

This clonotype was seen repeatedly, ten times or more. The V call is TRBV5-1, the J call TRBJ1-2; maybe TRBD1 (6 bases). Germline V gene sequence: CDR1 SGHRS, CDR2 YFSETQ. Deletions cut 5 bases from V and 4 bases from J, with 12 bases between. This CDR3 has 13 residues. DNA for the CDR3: TGCGCCAGCAGGTTGTTCAGGGGCTATGGCTACACCTTC. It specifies CASRLFRGYGYTF. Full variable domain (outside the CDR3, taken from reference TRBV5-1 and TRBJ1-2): KAGVTQTPRYLIKTRGQQVTLSCSPISGHRSVSWYQQTPGQGLQFLFEYFSETQRNKGNFPGRFSGRQFSNSRSEMNVSTLELGDSALYLCASRLFRGYGYTFGSGTRLTVV.

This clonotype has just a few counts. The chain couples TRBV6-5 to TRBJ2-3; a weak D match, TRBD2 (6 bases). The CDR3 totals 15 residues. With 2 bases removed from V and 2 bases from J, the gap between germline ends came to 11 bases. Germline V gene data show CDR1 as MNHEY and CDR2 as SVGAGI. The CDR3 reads CASSYPRDFTDTQYF. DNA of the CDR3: TGTGCCAGCAGTTACCCCCGGGACTTCACAGATACGCAGTATTTT.

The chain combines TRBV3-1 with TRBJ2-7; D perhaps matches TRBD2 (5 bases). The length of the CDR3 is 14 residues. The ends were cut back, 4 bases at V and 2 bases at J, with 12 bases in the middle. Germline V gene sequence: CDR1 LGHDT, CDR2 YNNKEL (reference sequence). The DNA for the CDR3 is TGTGCCAGCAGCCCCGGACTCGTAACCTACGAGCAGTACTTC. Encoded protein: CASSPGLVTYEQYF.

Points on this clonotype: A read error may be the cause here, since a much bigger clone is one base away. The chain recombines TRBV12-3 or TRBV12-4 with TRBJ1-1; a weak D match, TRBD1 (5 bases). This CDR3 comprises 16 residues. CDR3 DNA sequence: TGTGCCAGCAGTCCCCGGGACCCCGGATGGGTTACTGAAGCTCTCTTT. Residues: CASSPRDPGWVTEALF.

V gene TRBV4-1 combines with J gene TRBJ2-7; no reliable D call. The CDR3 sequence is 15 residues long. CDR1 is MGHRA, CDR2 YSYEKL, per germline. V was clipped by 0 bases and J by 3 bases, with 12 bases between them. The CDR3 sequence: CASSQDPPQIYEQYF. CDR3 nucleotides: TGCGCCAGCAGCCAAGATCCCCCGCAGATCTACGAGCAGTACTTC.

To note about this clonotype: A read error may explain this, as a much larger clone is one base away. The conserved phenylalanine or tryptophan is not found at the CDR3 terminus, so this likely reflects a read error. The CDR3 coding sequence is TGTGCCAGTAGCACCGGGACAGGGGCCCCCAAAGCTTTCCTT. This gives the protein CASSTGTGAPKAFL. This rearrangement joins TRBV19 to TRBJ1-1, with 10 bases fitting TRBD1. CDR3 length: 14 residues. V was clipped by 6 bases and J by 9 bases; unmatched bases: 10. The germline gives CDR1 LNHDA, CDR2 SQIVND (reference sequence).

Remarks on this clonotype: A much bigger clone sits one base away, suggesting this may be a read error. The CDR3 loop reads CGSSLTRDNYGYTF. The CDR3 region has the DNA TGTGGCAGCAGCTTAACCAGGGATAACTATGGCTACACCTTC. The V and J genes are TRBV7-9 and TRBJ1-2, with D possibly being TRBD1 (5 bases). The V gene's germline CDR1 is SEHNR and CDR2 FQNEAQ (reference sequence). The CDR3 consists of 14 residues. The complete variable domain, with remaining parts taken from reference TRBV7-9 and TRBJ1-2, reads DTGVSQNPRHKITKRGQNVTFRCDPISEHNRLYWYRQTLGQGPEFLTYFQNEAQLEKSRLLSDRFSAERPKGSFSTLEIQRTEQGDSAMYLCGSSLTRDNYGYTFGSGTRLTVV.

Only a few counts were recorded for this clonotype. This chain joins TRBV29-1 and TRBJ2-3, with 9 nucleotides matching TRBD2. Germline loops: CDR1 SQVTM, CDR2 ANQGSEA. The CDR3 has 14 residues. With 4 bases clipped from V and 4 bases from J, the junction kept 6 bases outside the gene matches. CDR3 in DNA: TGCAGCGTTGCCCCTAGCGGGACAGCAGATACGCAGTATTTT. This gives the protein CSVAPSGTADTQYF.

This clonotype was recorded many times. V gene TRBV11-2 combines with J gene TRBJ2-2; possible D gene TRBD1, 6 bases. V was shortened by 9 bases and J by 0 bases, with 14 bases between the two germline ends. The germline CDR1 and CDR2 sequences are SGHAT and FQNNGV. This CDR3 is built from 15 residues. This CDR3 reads CASSRGQTNTGELFF. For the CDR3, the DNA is TGTGCCAGTTCTAGGGGACAAACGAACACCGGGGAGCTGTTTTTT.

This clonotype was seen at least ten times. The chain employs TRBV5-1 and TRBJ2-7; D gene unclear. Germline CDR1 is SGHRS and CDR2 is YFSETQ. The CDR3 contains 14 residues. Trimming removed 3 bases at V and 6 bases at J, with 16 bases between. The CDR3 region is CASSSQTFSGEQYF. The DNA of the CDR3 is TGCGCCAGCAGCTCCCAAACTTTTTCCGGCGAGCAGTACTTC.

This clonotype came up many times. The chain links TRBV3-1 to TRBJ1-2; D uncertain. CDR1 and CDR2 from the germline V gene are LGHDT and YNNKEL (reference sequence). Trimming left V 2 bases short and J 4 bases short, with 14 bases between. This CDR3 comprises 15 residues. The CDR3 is CASSQLTLRSYGYTF. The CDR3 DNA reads TGTGCCAGCAGCCAATTGACACTCCGATCCTATGGCTACACCTTC.

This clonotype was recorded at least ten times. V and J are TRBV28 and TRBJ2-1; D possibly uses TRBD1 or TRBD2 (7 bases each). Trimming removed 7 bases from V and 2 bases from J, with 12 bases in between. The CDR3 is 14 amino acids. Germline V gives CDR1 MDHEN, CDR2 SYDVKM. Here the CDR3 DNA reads TGTGCCAGCACCCCAGGGGGGGCCTACAATGAGCAGTTCTTC. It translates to CASTPGGAYNEQFF.

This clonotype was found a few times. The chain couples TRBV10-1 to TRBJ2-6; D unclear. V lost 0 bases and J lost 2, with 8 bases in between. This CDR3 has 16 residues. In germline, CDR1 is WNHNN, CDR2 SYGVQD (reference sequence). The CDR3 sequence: CASSESWGPGANVLTF. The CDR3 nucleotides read TGCGCCAGCAGTGAGTCATGGGGTCCTGGGGCCAACGTCCTGACTTTC.

The CDR3, as DNA: TGCGCCAGCAGCCAGGGGGGCGGGAGTACCTACGAGCAGTACTTC. This sequence encodes CASSQGGGSTYEQYF. The V and J genes are TRBV5-1 and TRBJ2-7, with D perhaps matching TRBD1 or TRBD2 (7 bases each). Germline V gene lookup returns CDR1 SGHRS and CDR2 YFSETQ. Trimming removed 4 bases at V and 2 bases at J, with 16 bases between. The CDR3 spans 15 residues.

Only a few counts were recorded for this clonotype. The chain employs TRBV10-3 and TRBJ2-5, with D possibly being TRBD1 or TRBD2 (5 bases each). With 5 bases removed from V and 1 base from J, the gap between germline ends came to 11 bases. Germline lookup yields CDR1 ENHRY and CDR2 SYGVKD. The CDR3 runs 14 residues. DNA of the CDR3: TGTGCCATCAGTCACGGGGCAAGCCAAGAGACCCAGTACTTC. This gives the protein CAISHGASQETQYF.

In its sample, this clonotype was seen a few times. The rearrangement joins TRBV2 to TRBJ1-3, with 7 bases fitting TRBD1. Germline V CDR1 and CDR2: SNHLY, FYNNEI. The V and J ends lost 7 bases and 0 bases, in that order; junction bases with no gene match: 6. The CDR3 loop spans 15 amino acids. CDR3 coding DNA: TGTGCCAGCACCTTTGCAGGGGGCTCTGGAAACACCATATATTTT. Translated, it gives CASTFAGGSGNTIYF.

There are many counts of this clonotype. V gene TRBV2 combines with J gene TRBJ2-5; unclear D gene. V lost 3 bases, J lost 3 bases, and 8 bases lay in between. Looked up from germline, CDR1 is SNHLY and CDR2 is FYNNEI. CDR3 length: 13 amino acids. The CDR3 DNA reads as TGTGCCAGCAGTGAGGCGGAAGAAGAGACCCAGTACTTC. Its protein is CASSEAEEETQYF.

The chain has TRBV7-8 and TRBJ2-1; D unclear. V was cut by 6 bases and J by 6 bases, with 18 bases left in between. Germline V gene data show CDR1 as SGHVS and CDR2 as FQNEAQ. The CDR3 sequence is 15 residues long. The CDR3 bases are TGTGCCAGCAGATCAACCCCTGGGTGGGGCAATGAGCAGTTCTTC. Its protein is CASRSTPGWGNEQFF.

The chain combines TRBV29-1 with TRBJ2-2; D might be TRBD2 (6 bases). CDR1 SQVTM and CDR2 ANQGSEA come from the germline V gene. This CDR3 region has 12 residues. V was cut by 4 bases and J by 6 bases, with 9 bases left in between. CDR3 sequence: CSVVRDSGELFF. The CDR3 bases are TGCAGCGTTGTGAGGGACTCCGGGGAGCTGTTTTTT.

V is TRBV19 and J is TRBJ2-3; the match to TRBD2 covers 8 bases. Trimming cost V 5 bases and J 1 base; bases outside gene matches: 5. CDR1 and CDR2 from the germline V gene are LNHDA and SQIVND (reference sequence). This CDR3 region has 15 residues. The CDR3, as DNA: TGTGCCAGTAGTCCCCGGACTAGCCGCACAGATACGCAGTATTTT. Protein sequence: CASSPRTSRTDTQYF.

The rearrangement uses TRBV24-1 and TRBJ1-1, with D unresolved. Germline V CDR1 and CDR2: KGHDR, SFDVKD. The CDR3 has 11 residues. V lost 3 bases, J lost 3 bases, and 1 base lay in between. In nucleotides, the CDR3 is TGTGCCACCAGTGATGACACTGAAGCTTTCTTT. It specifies CATSDDTEAFF.

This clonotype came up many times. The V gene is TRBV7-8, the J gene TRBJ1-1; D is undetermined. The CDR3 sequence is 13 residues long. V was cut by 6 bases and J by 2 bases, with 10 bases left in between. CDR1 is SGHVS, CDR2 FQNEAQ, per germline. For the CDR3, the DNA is TGTGCCAGCAGTTCACAGACAAACACTGAAGCTTTCTTT. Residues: CASSSQTNTEAFF.

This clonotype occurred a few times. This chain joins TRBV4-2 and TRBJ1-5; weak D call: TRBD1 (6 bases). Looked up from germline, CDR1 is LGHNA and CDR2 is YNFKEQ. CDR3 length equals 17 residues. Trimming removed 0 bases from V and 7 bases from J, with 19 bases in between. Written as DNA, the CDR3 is TGTGCCAGCAGCCAAGAAGGGGGACCTCTTCTCAACCAGCCCCAGCATTTT. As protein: CASSQEGGPLLNQPQHF.

Here the CDR3 DNA reads TGCAGCGTTGAACAGGGAGGAGAGACCCAGTACTTC. Encoded protein: CSVEQGGETQYF. The rearrangement uses TRBV29-1 and TRBJ2-5; D may be TRBD2 (6 bases). The CDR3 contains 12 residues. Germline V gene sequence: CDR1 SQVTM, CDR2 ANQGSEA. Trimming took off 2 bases at V and 4 bases at J, with 8 bases between the two ends.

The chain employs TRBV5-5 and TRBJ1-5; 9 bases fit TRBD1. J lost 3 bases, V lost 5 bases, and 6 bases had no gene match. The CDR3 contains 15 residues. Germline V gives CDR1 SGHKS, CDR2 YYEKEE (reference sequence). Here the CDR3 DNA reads TGTGCCAGCAGTCCGACAGGGGGTTCCAATCAGCCCCAGCATTTT. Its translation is CASSPTGGSNQPQHF.